What follows describes a single T cell receptor beta chain. The data were taken from a study of CD8+ T cells in alopecia areata. cDNA reverse transcribed from extracted RNA served as the sequencing template. The protocol was immunoSEQ multiplex PCR, while the TCRdb copy is restricted to in-frame clones and leaves out a portion. Among 150,000 to 200,000 clones, 59% were seen once, and the ten largest hold about 15%. The sequenced sample was CD4+ T cells sorted from blood, obtained at week 0. The receptor was derived from a human donor with alopecia areata.

The CDR3 loop reads CAWIPKLANTGELFF. The CDR3 nucleotides read TGTGCCTGGATACCGAAGCTAGCGAACACCGGGGAGCTGTTTTTT. The chain links TRBV30 to TRBJ2-2, with D hard to call. CDR3 size: 15 residues. CDR1 is GTSNPN, CDR2 SVGIG, per germline (reference sequence). The V gene lost 4 bases and the J gene lost 0 bases, with 12 bases spanning the gap.